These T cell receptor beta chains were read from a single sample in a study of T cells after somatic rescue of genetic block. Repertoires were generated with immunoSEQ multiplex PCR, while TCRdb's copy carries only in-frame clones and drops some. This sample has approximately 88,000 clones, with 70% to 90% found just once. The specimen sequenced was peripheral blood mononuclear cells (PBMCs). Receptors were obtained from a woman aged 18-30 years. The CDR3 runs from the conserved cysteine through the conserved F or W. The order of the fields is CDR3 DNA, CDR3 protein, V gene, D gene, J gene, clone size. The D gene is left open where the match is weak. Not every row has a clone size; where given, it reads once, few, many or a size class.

TGTGCCAGCAGAAATATTAGCGGGAGTGAACACGAGCAGTACTTC	CASRNISGSEHEQYF	TRBV7-2	TRBD2	TRBJ2-7	-
TGTGCCAGCAGCCAAGTTTACAGCGGGAACACTGAAGCTTTCTTT	CASSQVYSGNTEAFF	TRBV14	-	TRBJ1-1	-
TGTGCCAGCAGTCCCCGGGACAGGGGATGGGGTGGCTACACCTTC	CASSPRDRGWGGYTF	TRBV27	TRBD1	TRBJ1-2	-
TGTGCCAGTAGTATAGGTTGGGCTCAGCCCCAGCATTTT	CASSIGWAQPQHF	TRBV19	-	TRBJ1-5	few
TGCGCCAGCAGCGGAGAGCCTTACAATGAGCAGTTCTTC	CASSGEPYNEQFF	TRBV5-1	-	TRBJ2-1	-
TGTGCCAGTAGCGGGAGGCCGGAGGGTGAGCAGTTCTTC	CASSGRPEGEQFF	TRBV19	TRBD2	TRBJ2-1	-
TGTGCCAGTAGTATAGACGGGACAGATACGCAGTATTTT	CASSIDGTDTQYF	TRBV19	-	TRBJ2-3	-
TGTGCCAGCAGTGTAGGGAATGAGCAGTTCTTC	CASSVGNEQFF	TRBV27	-	TRBJ2-1	-
TGTGCCAGCTGGGCCCAAAGGACAGGAAACACTGAAGCTTTCTTT	CASWAQRTGNTEAFF	TRBV7-9	TRBD1	TRBJ1-1	once
TGTGCCAGCACCCGTTTGCCGGGACAGGGCCACTATGGCTACACCTTC	CASTRLPGQGHYGYTF	TRBV27	TRBD1	TRBJ1-2	-
TGTGCCAGCAGTCCAGGGACTTTTTTCTCTGAAGCTTTCTTT	CASSPGTFFSEAFF	TRBV28	-	TRBJ1-1	-
TGTGCCAGCAGACTCTTAGCGGGAGCGAACACCGGGGAGCTGTTTTTT	CASRLLAGANTGELFF	TRBV7-3	TRBD2	TRBJ2-2	-
TGTGCCAGTAGTGCCCGACGGGGGGGGTCCGGCTACACCTTC	CASSARRGGSGYTF	TRBV19	-	TRBJ1-2	-
TGTGCCAGCAGTGAAGGGTCAAGATACGAGCAGTACTTC	CASSEGSRYEQYF	TRBV25-1	-	TRBJ2-7	-
TGTGCCAGCAGTGAAGCCGCTGGGGAGGGGTACGGTCAGCCCCAGCATTTT	CASSEAAGEGYGQPQHF	TRBV2	-	TRBJ1-5	few
TGTGCTAGTGGTCTAGGACCGCCTAATGGCTACACCTTC	CASGLGPPNGYTF	TRBV12-5	-	TRBJ1-2	-
TGTGCCAGCACTCCCGAGGGGGGGTTAGCAGATACGCAGTATTTT	CASTPEGGLADTQYF	TRBV28	-	TRBJ2-3	-
TGTGCCAGCAGCCTGACAGGGATGAGCAATGAGCAGTTCTTC	CASSLTGMSNEQFF	TRBV9	TRBD1	TRBJ2-1	once
TGTGCCAGCAGCTTCAGCCGGGACAGGGGGAGGACAGATACGCAGTATTTT	CASSFSRDRGRTDTQYF	TRBV5-6	TRBD1	TRBJ2-3	once
TGTGCCAGCAGCTTAGAGACAGCCAACACCGGGGAGCTGTTTTTT	CASSLETANTGELFF	TRBV7-6	-	TRBJ2-2	-
TGTGCCAGCAGTTACGTCCTCGGGGCTGAAGCTTTCTTT	CASSYVLGAEAFF	TRBV6-5	-	TRBJ1-1	-
TGTGCCAGCAGCCTCGGAGGGGGACACACAGATACGCAGTATTTT	CASSLGGGHTDTQYF	TRBV11-3	-	TRBJ2-3	-
TGCGCCAGCAGCCAGGGGGCGGGCCGCTCCTACGAGCAGTACTTC	CASSQGAGRSYEQYF	TRBV4-3	-	TRBJ2-7	-
TGTGCCAGCAGTCCCGTGTCGACGTGGGAAAAACTGTTTTTT	CASSPVSTWEKLFF	TRBV6-1	-	TRBJ1-4	-
TGTGCCAGCAGAAGCGGGACTGCTTCCTACGAGCAGTACTTC	CASRSGTASYEQYF	TRBV2	TRBD2	TRBJ2-7	-
TGTGCCAGCAGCTCACTAGCAGGTGAGCAGTTCTTC	CASSSLAGEQFF	TRBV5-4	-	TRBJ2-1	-
TGCGCCAGCAGCCAAGCCCGGACAGGGCAATACACTGAAGCTTTCTTT	CASSQARTGQYTEAFF	TRBV4-3	TRBD1	TRBJ1-1	-
TGTGCCAGCAGCCGGGACACGAACACCGGGGAGCTGTTTTTT	CASSRDTNTGELFF	TRBV11-3	-	TRBJ2-2	-
TGTGCCAGTAAGTCGTTACAGGGGAGCTCCTACGAGCAGTACTTC	CASKSLQGSSYEQYF	TRBV19	TRBD1	TRBJ2-7	-
TGTGCCAGCAGAATAACTAGCGCCTACGAGCAGTACTTC	CASRITSAYEQYF	TRBV28	TRBD2	TRBJ2-7	-
TGTGCCAGCAGCTCCTCCTACGAGCAGTACTTC	CASSSSYEQYF	TRBV11-2	-	TRBJ2-7	-
TGCGCCAGCAGCCCGGCCCCGTCTGGAAACAATGAGCAGTTCTTC	CASSPAPSGNNEQFF	TRBV5-1	-	TRBJ2-1	-
TGTGCCAGCAGCTTAGCCCCCGGGAGGGGGGGGACCAAAAACATTCAGTACTTC	CASSLAPGRGGTKNIQYF	TRBV7-9	TRBD2	TRBJ2-4	-
TGTGCCAGCAGCGTAGCGGGAGGGCCCTACAATGAGCAGTTCTTC	CASSVAGGPYNEQFF	TRBV9	TRBD2	TRBJ2-1	-
TGTGCCAGCAGCTCGGGACGGAACAATCAGCCCCAGCATTTT	CASSSGRNNQPQHF	TRBV7-6	-	TRBJ1-5	-
TGTGCCAGTAGTCGAGACCTGGAGGAGTCCCAGCATTTT	CASSRDLEESQHF	TRBV19	-	TRBJ1-5	-
TGCAGCGTTGTCCCTCGTTGGGGATCCGGAAACACCATATATTTT	CSVVPRWGSGNTIYF	TRBV29-1	-	TRBJ1-3	-
TGTGCCATAGGGGAACAGGGAACTCCCATCGACGAGCAGTACTTC	CAIGEQGTPIDEQYF	TRBV10-3	-	TRBJ2-7	-
TGTGCCAGCAGTTACGAGCGGGCCTACAATGAGCAGTTCTTC	CASSYERAYNEQFF	TRBV6-5	-	TRBJ2-1	-
TGTGCCAGCAGCGGGGACTGGAACACTGAAGCTTTCTTT	CASSGDWNTEAFF	TRBV9	-	TRBJ1-1	-
TGTGCCAGCAGCCAAGGGACTTCCAGCTCCTACGAGCAGTACTTC	CASSQGTSSSYEQYF	TRBV5-4	-	TRBJ2-7	-
TGTGCCAGCAGTGACACTAGCGACACCGGGGAGCTGTTTTTT	CASSDTSDTGELFF	TRBV6-4	TRBD2	TRBJ2-2	medium-sized
TGTGCCAGCAGTAGACTAGCGGGACATGGGGAGCAGTTCTTC	CASSRLAGHGEQFF	TRBV6-4	TRBD2	TRBJ2-1	-
TGTGCCAGCAGTGAGCGCGCGTTCGGGACCGGGGAGCTGTTTTTT	CASSERAFGTGELFF	TRBV25-1	-	TRBJ2-2	-
TGTGCCAGCAGACCGACAGGAACCACAGATACGCAGTATTTT	CASRPTGTTDTQYF	TRBV6-1	-	TRBJ2-3	-
TGTGCCAGCAATACCCTCAGGATTGAGCAGTACTTC	CASNTLRIEQYF	TRBV6-5	-	TRBJ2-7	-
TGTGCCAGCTCATCCATTAGTAGGACTGAAGCTTTCTTT	CASSSISRTEAFF	TRBV18	-	TRBJ1-1	-
TGTGCCAGCCTTCCGGGGACCACTGAAGCTTTCTTT	CASLPGTTEAFF	TRBV28	-	TRBJ1-1	-
TGTGCCAGCAGCGCCACAGGGGCAACTAATGAAAAACTGTTTTTT	CASSATGATNEKLFF	TRBV9	TRBD1	TRBJ1-4	-
TGTGCCAGCAGCGACCCCCTTTGGGGGGCTTTCTTT	CASSDPLWGAFF	TRBV2	-	TRBJ1-1	-
TGCGCCAGCAGCACTCTCCGGGACAGCGATGGCTACACCTTC	CASSTLRDSDGYTF	TRBV4-3	TRBD1	TRBJ1-2	-
TGTGCCAGCAGCCCAGCGGGAGGGGAGACCCAGTACTTC	CASSPAGGETQYF	TRBV11-1	TRBD2	TRBJ2-5	-
TGTGCCAGCAGCTTACGAGCCCTGACAGGGGGGGACTCAGATACGCAGTATTTT	CASSLRALTGGDSDTQYF	TRBV7-3	TRBD1	TRBJ2-3	-
TGTGCCAGCAGCTTCCCCCCCGCCCGACAGATTGGAAACACCATATATTTT	CASSFPPARQIGNTIYF	TRBV7-3	-	TRBJ1-3	-